This TCR beta chain was observed in a study of identical twins. CDR1 DFQATT and CDR2 SNEGSKA come from the germline V gene (reference sequence). The CDR3 has 13 amino acids. J was trimmed by 3 bases and V by 8 bases; bases with no gene match: 4. Each CDR3 protein is one row after TCRdb ran MiXCR on the 5' RACE reads. The sample contains approximately 700,000 distinct CDR3 sequences, less than 7% of which appear only once. The clonotype comes from a man between 18 and 29 years old in good health. Material for sequencing was naive T cells sorted from blood. This sequence joins TRBV20-1 and TRBJ2-1; 10 nucleotides match TRBD1. As DNA, the CDR3 is TGCAGTACGGACAGGGGGGTCTACAATGAGCAGTTCTTC. This codes for CSTDRGVYNEQFF.